This TCR beta chain stems from a study of T cell repertoires in cytomegalovirus infection. At the level of the study: Public TCR beta signatures provided an indication of both CMV infection and a matching HLA type.

TCRdb fed the reads into MiXCR, producing one record per CDR3 protein. This table has 100,000 to 150,000 distinct CDR3 sequences, more than 20% appearing once. This clonotype was seen a few times. What it recognizes is unknown. Findings of the study overall: There were HLA-C-restricted CMV-specific TCR beta clonotypes dominating the ex vivo response. Cumulated frequencies of public TCR beta families served to identify carriers of CMV plus the relevant HLA.

CDR1 is SNHLY, CDR2 FYNNEI, per germline. The CDR3 contains 12 residues. V lost 7 bases, J lost 1 base, and 7 bases lay in between. This receptor was identified in a human donor in good health (CMV status not recorded). Some clones in this sample may be carry-over from other donors' samples. J is TRBJ1-1 and V is TRBV2; D is undetermined. Sequencing was performed on PBMCs, sequenced either directly or after in vitro stimulation (not recorded which). The DNA for the CDR3 is TGTGCCAGCACCGGAGAGAACACTGAAGCTTTCTTT. This encodes CASTGENTEAFF.